The 6 T cell receptor beta chains presented below share a single source sample, sequenced in a study of blood T cells in healthy people across ages. Sample-barcoded 5' priming and a J-beta primer mix drove a second PCR of about 6 to 11 cycles. TCRdb reprocessed the 5' RACE reads via MiXCR and lists one record per CDR3 protein. This table has 750,000 to 950,000 distinct CDR3 sequences, roughly 28% appearing once. The data were also submitted as part of a second study, on T cells of mothers and their children.

Specimen: blood. The receptors originated from a middle-aged woman in good health.

This clonotype was detected only a few times. The chain recombines TRBV27 with TRBJ2-7; D perhaps matches TRBD1 (5 bases). Germline CDR1 MNHEY, CDR2 SMNVEV (reference sequence). V lost 11 bases and J lost 3, with 14 bases in between. The CDR3 has 12 amino acids. CDR3 bases: TGTGCCGTCACAGGCCCACTCTACGAGCAGTACTTC. It yields the protein CAVTGPLYEQYF.

This clonotype has just a few counts. The chain links TRBV6-6 to TRBJ2-1; possibly TRBD1 or TRBD2 for D (5 bases each). The better agreement between TRBJ2-7 and the DNA end casts doubt on the J call. This CDR3 comprises 15 residues. CDR1 is MNHNY and CDR2 is SVGAGI in the germline V gene (reference sequence). The CDR3 DNA follows: TGTGCCAGCAGTTACTCTCCGGGACCCGACAATGAGCAGTACTTC. Its translation: CASSYSPGPDNEQYF.

Notes on this clonotype: A much larger clone differs from this one at a single base, so this may be a read error. The J gene is TRBJ1-6, the V gene TRBV12-3 or TRBV12-4; D is unresolved. The length of the CDR3 is 13 residues. This CDR3 is CASTGQGNSTLHF. CDR3 in DNA: TGTGCCAGCACCGGCCAAGGAAATTCAACCCTCCACTTT.

Points on this clonotype: A read error may account for a junction end that differs from germline. The chain recombines TRBV12-3 or TRBV12-4 with TRBJ2-1; D may be TRBD1 (6 bases). The CDR3 totals 13 residues. For the CDR3, the DNA is TGTGCCAGCAGTTTCTCAGGGGCCAATGAGCAGGTCTTC. Amino acid sequence: CASSFSGANEQVF.

The chain has TRBV7-9 and TRBJ1-1; unclear D gene. The CDR3 consists of 15 residues. Trimming shortened V by 1 base and J by 7 bases, and 16 bases separated the two germline ends. Germline CDR1 SEHNR, CDR2 FQNEAQ (reference sequence). The DNA for the CDR3 is TGTGCCAGCAGCTTAGATTGGACGGACTCTAGTGAAGCTTTCTTT. This gives the protein CASSLDWTDSSEAFF.

This rearrangement joins TRBV4-2 to TRBJ2-3, with a possible D match to TRBD2 (5 bases). The germline V gene encodes CDR1 LGHNA and CDR2 YNFKEQ. The V gene lost 2 bases and the J gene lost 1 base, with 10 bases spanning the gap. The CDR3 is 15 residues long. CDR3 nucleotides: TGTGCCAGCAGCCAACAAGCGGCTGGCACAGATACGCAGTATTTT. It is translated as CASSQQAAGTDTQYF.